This TCR beta chain was obtained from a study of CD8+CD57+ T cells in acquired aplastic anemia. Genomic DNA provided the template from which TCR beta VDJ and CDR3 profiles were obtained. In TCRdb, the reads were re-called with MiXCR into one record per CDR3 protein. The sample holds around 120,000 distinct CDR3 sequences, approximately 40% seen once. Patients included in sequencing had previously demonstrated CD8+CD57+ cell expansion by flow cytometry. A severe acquired aplastic anemia diagnosis applied to all patients. This clonotype was seen ten or more times. The germline V gene has CDR1 LNHNV and CDR2 YYDKDF (reference sequence). This CDR3 has 19 amino acids. V lost 1 base and J lost 2; bases outside the gene matches: 7.

The specimen was sorted CD4+, CD8+, or CD8+CD57+ T cells (not recorded which) from PBMCs. This rearrangement joins TRBV15 to TRBJ2-3; 15 nucleotides line up with TRBD2. The sequence was collected from a human donor with aplastic anemia. The DNA for the CDR3 is TGTGCCACCAGCAGAGTCCCCGGGACTAGCGGGGGGAACACAGATACGCAGTATTTT. It yields the protein CATSRVPGTSGGNTDTQYF.